The clone carrying this TCR beta chain appeared once. Its antigen is unidentified. Vbeta (60) and Jbeta (13) primers were used in the PCR. Method: immunoSEQ multiplex PCR; TCRdb's copy keeps in-frame clones and lacks some. The sample yields 100,000 to 150,000 clones, around 72% seen once. The sample originates from a study of cytomegalovirus exposure and HLA in healthy donors. Study summary: Researchers found that less than 90% of some 400 genotyped donors fell within the Caucasian-associated ancestry cluster.

Germline CDR1 is SGHRS and CDR2 is YFSETQ. This CDR3 is 16 amino acids long. The V end was cut by 4 bases, the J end by 0 bases, with 11 bases between. Findings of the study overall: The HLA-A and HLA-B alleles of most subjects were reportedly predicted accurately from TCR beta sequences. In vitro, a few CMV-associated chains proved specific for CMV antigens.

The rearrangement uses TRBV5-1 and TRBJ2-6, with D uncertain. This TCR derives from a man aged 30 to 39 in good health and CMV-seronegative. Sequencing was performed on PBMCs. CDR3 DNA: TGCGCCAGCAGCCCAACCTATAACTCTGGGGCCAACGTCCTGACTTTC. Translated, it gives CASSPTYNSGANVLTF.